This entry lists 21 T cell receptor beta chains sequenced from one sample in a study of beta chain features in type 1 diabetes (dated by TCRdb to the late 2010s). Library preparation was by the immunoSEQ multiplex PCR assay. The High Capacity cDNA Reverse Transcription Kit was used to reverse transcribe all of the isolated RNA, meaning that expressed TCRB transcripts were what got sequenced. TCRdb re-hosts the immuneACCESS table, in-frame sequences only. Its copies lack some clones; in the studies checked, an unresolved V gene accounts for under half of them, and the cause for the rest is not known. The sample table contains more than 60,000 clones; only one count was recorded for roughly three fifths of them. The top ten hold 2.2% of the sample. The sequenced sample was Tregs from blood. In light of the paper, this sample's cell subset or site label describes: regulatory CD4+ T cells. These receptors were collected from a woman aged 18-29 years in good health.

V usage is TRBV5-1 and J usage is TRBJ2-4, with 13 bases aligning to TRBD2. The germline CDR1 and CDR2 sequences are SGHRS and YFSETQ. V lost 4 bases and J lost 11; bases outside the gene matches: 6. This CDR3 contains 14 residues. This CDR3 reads CASSLGLAGAFQYF. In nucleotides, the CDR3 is TGCGCCAGCAGCCTAGGACTAGCGGGGGCATTTCAGTACTTC.

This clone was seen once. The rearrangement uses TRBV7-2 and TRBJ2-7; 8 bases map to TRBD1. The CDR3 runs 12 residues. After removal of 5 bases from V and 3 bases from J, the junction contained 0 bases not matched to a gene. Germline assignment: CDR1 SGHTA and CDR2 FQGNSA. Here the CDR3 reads CASSTGGYEQYF. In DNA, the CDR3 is TGTGCCAGCAGCACAGGGGGCTACGAGCAGTACTTC.

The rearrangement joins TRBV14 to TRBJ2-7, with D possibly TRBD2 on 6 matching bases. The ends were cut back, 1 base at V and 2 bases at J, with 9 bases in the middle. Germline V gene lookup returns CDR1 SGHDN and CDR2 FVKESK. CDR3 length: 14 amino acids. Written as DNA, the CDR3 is TGTGCCAGCAGCCAAGTAGCGGTCCCCTACGAGCAGTACTTC. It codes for CASSQVAVPYEQYF.

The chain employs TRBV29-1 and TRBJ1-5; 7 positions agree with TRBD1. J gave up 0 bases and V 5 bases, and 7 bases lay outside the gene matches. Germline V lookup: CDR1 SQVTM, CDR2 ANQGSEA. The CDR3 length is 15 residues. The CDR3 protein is CSVRTGGHSNQPQHF. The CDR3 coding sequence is TGCAGCGTTAGGACAGGTGGACATAGCAATCAGCCCCAGCATTTT.

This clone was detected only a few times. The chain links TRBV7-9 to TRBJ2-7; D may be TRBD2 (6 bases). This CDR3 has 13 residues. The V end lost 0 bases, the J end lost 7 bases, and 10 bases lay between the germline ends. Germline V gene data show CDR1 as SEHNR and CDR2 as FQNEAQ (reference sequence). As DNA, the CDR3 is TGTGCCAGCAGCTTAGCGCGGGGTTCGGAGCAGTACTTC. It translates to CASSLARGSEQYF.

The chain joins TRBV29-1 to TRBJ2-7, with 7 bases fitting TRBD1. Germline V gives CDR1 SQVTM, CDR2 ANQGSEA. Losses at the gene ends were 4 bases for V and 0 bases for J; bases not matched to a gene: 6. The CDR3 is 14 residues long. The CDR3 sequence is CSVGRQGGSYEQYF. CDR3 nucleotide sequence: TGCAGCGTTGGTCGACAGGGCGGCTCCTACGAGCAGTACTTC.

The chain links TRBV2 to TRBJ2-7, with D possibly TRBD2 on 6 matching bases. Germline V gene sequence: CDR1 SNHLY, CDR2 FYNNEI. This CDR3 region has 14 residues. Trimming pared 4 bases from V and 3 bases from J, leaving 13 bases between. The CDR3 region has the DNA TGTGCCAGCAGTGTGGATGGGGGGAACTACGAGCAGTACTTC. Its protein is CASSVDGGNYEQYF.

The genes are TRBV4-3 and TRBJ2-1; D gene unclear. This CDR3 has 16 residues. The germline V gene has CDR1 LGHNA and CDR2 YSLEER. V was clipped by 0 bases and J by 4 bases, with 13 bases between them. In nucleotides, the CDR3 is TGCGCCAGCAGCCAAGAACAGCTGGCCCTTTACAATGAGCAGTTCTTC. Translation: CASSQEQLALYNEQFF.

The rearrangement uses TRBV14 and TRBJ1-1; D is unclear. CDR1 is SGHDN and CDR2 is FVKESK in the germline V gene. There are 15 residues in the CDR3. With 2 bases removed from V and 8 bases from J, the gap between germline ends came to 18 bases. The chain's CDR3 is CASSQTRTGSTEAFF. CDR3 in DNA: TGTGCCAGCAGCCAAACGCGGACGGGGAGTACCGAAGCTTTCTTT.

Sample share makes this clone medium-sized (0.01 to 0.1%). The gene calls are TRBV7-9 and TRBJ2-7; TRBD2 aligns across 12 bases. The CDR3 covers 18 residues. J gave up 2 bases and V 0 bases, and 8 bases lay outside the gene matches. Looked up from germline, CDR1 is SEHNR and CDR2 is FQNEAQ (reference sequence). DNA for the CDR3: TGTGCCAGCAGCTTAGCCGTGGGACTAGCGGGTTCTCCCTACGAGCAGTACTTC. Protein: CASSLAVGLAGSPYEQYF. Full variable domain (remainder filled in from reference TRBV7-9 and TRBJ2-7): DTGVSQNPRHKITKRGQNVTFRCDPISEHNRLYWYRQTLGQGPEFLTYFQNEAQLEKSRLLSDRFSAERPKGSFSTLEIQRTEQGDSAMYLCASSLAVGLAGSPYEQYFGPGTRLTVT.

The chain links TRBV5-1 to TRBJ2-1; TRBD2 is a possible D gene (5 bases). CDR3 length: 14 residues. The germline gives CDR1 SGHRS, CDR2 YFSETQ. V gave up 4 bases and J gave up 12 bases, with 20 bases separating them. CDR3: CASSQLSTGFGQFF. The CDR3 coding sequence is TGCGCCAGCAGCCAACTATCGACGGGATTTGGGCAGTTCTTC.

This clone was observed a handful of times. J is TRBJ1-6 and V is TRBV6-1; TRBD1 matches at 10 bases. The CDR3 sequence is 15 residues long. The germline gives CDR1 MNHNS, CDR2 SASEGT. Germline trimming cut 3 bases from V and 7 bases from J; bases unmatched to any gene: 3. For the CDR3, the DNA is TGTGCCAGCAGTGACCCGGGACAGGGGAATTCACCCCTCCACTTT. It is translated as CASSDPGQGNSPLHF.

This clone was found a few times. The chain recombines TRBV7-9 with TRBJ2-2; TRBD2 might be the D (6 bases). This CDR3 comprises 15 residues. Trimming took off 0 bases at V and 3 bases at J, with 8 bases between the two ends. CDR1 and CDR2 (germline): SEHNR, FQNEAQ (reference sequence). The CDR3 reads CASSLAAGHTGELFF. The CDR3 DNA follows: TGTGCCAGCAGCTTAGCGGCGGGGCACACCGGGGAGCTGTTTTTT. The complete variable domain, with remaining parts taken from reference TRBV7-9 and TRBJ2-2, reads DTGVSQNPRHKITKRGQNVTFRCDPISEHNRLYWYRQTLGQGPEFLTYFQNEAQLEKSRLLSDRFSAERPKGSFSTLEIQRTEQGDSAMYLCASSLAAGHTGELFFGEGSRLTVL.

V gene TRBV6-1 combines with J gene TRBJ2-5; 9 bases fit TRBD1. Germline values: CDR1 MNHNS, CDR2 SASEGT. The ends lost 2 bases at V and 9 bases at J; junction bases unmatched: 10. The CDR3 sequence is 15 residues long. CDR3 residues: CASSEWGQGAGAQYF. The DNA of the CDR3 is TGTGCCAGCAGTGAATGGGGACAGGGTGCCGGGGCCCAGTACTTC.

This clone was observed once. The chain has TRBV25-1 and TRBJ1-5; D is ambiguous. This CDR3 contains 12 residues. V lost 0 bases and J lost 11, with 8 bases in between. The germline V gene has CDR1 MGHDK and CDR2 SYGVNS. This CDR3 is CASSEYNGAQHF. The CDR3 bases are TGTGCCAGCAGTGAATATAACGGAGCCCAGCATTTT.

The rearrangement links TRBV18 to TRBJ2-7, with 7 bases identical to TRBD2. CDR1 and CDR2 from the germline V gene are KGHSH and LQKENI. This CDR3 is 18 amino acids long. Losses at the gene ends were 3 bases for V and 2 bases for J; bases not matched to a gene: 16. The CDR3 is CASSPGQGGAGVTYEQYF. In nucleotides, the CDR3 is TGTGCCAGCTCACCCGGGCAGGGCGGCGCGGGGGTCACCTACGAGCAGTACTTC. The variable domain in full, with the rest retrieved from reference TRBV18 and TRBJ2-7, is NAGVMQNPRHLVRRRGQEARLRCSPMKGHSHVYWYRQLPEEGLKFMVYLQKENIIDESGMPKERFSAEFPKEGPSILRIQQVVRGDSAAYFCASSPGQGGAGVTYEQYFGPGTRLTVT.

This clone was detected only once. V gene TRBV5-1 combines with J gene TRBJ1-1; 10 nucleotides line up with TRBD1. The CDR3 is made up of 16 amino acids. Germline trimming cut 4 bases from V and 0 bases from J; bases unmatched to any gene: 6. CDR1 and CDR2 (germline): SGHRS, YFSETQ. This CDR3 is CASSNGQGVMNTEAFF. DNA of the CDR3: TGCGCCAGCAGCAATGGACAGGGGGTCATGAACACTGAAGCTTTCTTT.

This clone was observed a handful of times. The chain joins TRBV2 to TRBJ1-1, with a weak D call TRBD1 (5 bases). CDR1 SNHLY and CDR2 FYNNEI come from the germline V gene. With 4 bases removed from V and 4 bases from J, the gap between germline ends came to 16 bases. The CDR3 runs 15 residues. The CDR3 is CASSGLLGGGTEAFF. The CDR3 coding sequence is TGTGCCAGCAGTGGTCTCCTGGGGGGAGGCACTGAAGCTTTCTTT.

For the CDR3, the DNA is TGTGCCAGTAAACGGGACACGGGTTATAATTCACCCCTCCACTTT. Translating gives CASKRDTGYNSPLHF. The genes are TRBV19 and TRBJ1-6; D is possibly TRBD1 (6 bases). In germline, CDR1 is LNHDA, CDR2 SQIVND (reference sequence). The V end lost 7 bases, the J end lost 4 bases, and 14 bases lay between the germline ends. The CDR3 sequence is 15 residues long.

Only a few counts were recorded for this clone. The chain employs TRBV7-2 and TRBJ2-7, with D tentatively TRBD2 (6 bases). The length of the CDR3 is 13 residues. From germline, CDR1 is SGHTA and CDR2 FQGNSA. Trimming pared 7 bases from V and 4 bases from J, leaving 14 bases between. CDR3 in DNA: TGTGCCAGCAACGGAGCTGGGGGGTACGAGCAGTACTTC. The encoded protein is CASNGAGGYEQYF.

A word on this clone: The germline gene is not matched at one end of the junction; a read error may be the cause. CDR3 coding DNA: TGTGCCATCGGTGATGACACCTCGTATGGCTACACCTTC. Translation: CAIGDDTSYGYTF. The chain combines TRBV10-3 with TRBJ1-2, with D unresolved. CDR3 length equals 13 residues. Per germline, CDR1 ENHRY and CDR2 SYGVKD.